The 28 T cell receptor beta chains below come from one sample, sequenced in a study of blood T cells in healthy people across ages. PCR was performed a second time for about 7 to 11 cycles using a sample-barcoded 5' primer and a J-beta primer mix. Via MiXCR, TCRdb re-called the 5' RACE reads, giving one row per CDR3 protein. This table holds about 1.1 million distinct CDR3 sequences, more than 30% found once. The material sequenced was blood. The receptors originated from a man between 18 and 35 years old in good health.

The rearrangement joins TRBV6-5 to TRBJ1-6; perhaps TRBD1 as D (6 bases). This CDR3 has 16 amino acids. Germline loops: CDR1 MNHEY, CDR2 SVGAGI. Deletions cut 5 bases from V and 0 bases from J, with 11 bases between. The chain's CDR3 is CASSNDRSSYNSPLHF. The CDR3 coding sequence is TGTGCCAGCAGTAATGACAGGAGCTCCTATAATTCACCCCTCCACTTT.

The chain employs TRBV5-1 and TRBJ2-1; the D gene is possibly TRBD2 (6 bases). The CDR3 loop spans 15 amino acids. Germline CDR1 reads SGHRS; CDR2 reads YFSETQ. The ends were cut back, 4 bases at V and 4 bases at J, with 15 bases in the middle. The CDR3 reads CASSPGLQDYNEQFF. CDR3 nucleotide sequence: TGCGCCAGCAGCCCGGGACTTCAAGATTACAATGAGCAGTTCTTC.

V is TRBV10-3 and J is TRBJ1-1, with D possibly matching TRBD1 (6 bases). Between the trimmed V and J ends, which lost 0 bases and 1 base, there was a span of 12 bases. The CDR3 runs to 16 residues. Germline lookup yields CDR1 ENHRY and CDR2 SYGVKD. Written as DNA, the CDR3 is TGTGCCATCAGTGAGTCACAGGGTCGTCCGAACACTGAAGCTTTCTTT. Its translation: CAISESQGRPNTEAFF.

The chain links TRBV25-1 to TRBJ2-3, with TRBD1 identical over 8 bases. V shed 6 bases and J 0 bases; nucleotides not matched to a gene: 8. The CDR3 is 16 amino acids. Germline loops: CDR1 MGHDK, CDR2 SYGVNS. The CDR3 coding sequence is TGTGCCAGCAGCTCTATGGACAGGGTTAGCACAGATACGCAGTATTTT. Its translation: CASSSMDRVSTDTQYF. The entire variable domain, with the rest obtained from reference TRBV25-1 and TRBJ2-3, is as follows: EADIYQTPRYLVIGTGKKITLECSQTMGHDKMYWYQQDPGMELHLIHYSYGVNSTEKGDLSSESTVSRIRTEHFPLTLESARPSHTSQYLCASSSMDRVSTDTQYFGPGTRLTVL.

The rearrangement uses TRBV20-1 and TRBJ1-2; D remains ambiguous. CDR1 and CDR2 from the germline V gene are DFQATT and SNEGSKA (reference sequence). The CDR3 is made up of 18 amino acids. The germline V and J ends were trimmed by 1 base and 2 bases, with 23 bases remaining between them. The CDR3 reads CSARVDTPGPTSNYGYTF. For the CDR3, the DNA is TGCAGTGCTAGAGTCGACACTCCCGGGCCGACCAGCAACTATGGCTACACCTTC.

This clonotype was counted a few times. V and J are TRBV7-2 and TRBJ2-5; D gene unclear. Germline-derived CDR1 and CDR2 are SGHTA and FQGNSA. The V end lost 4 bases, the J end lost 2 bases, and 11 bases lay between the germline ends. This CDR3 spans 14 amino acids. This CDR3 is CASSSRRTQETQYF. DNA of the CDR3: TGTGCCAGCAGCTCAAGACGGACGCAAGAGACCCAGTACTTC.

The rearrangement links TRBV29-1 to TRBJ2-1; no definite D call. V lost 1 base and J lost 7, with 20 bases in between. CDR3 length: 16 amino acids. CDR1 is SQVTM and CDR2 is ANQGSEA in the germline V gene. Here the CDR3 DNA reads TGCAGCGTTGAAGTGGCGGTCCGTCGGCAAAGAAATGAGCAGTTCTTC. Encoded protein: CSVEVAVRRQRNEQFF.

This clonotype was seen repeatedly, ten times or more. The rearrangement joins TRBV15 to TRBJ2-1, with D uncertain. V was pared by 2 bases and J by 1 base, with 3 bases between. This CDR3 has 13 residues. From germline, CDR1 is LNHNV and CDR2 YYDKDF (reference sequence). CDR3 amino acids: CATSRPSYNEQFF. CDR3 DNA: TGTGCCACCAGCAGACCGTCCTACAATGAGCAGTTCTTC.

This chain links TRBV29-1 with TRBJ2-5; 7 nucleotides line up with TRBD1. The J segment lost 5 bases and the V segment lost 3 bases, leaving 6 bases of the junction unmatched. CDR1 is SQVTM and CDR2 is ANQGSEA in the germline V gene. The CDR3 runs 13 residues. CDR3 DNA sequence: TGCAGCGTTGAGGGACAGCCAGGGGAGACCCAGTACTTC. This sequence encodes CSVEGQPGETQYF.

The chain couples TRBV6-4 to TRBJ2-1; TRBD1 matches at 7 bases. The J call could be wrong; TRBJ2-7 is a better fit for the DNA end. Germline V gene lookup returns CDR1 MRHNA and CDR2 SNTAGT. This CDR3 region has 15 residues. The CDR3 nucleotides read TGTGCCAGCAGTGCCACAGGGGTTACCTACAATGAGCAGTACTTC. This codes for CASSATGVTYNEQYF.

Only a few counts were recorded for this clonotype. The rearrangement joins TRBV24-1 to TRBJ2-1; no reliable D call. Deletions cut 3 bases from V and 5 bases from J, with 13 bases between. The CDR3 sequence is 15 residues long. Germline CDR1 and CDR2: KGHDR and SFDVKD. The CDR3 DNA follows: TGTGCCACCAGTGATACGGCAGGCCCCCACAATGAGCAGTTCTTC. Its protein product is CATSDTAGPHNEQFF.

This clonotype showed up just a few times. The J gene is TRBJ2-7, the V gene TRBV9; TRBD1 or TRBD2 may be the D gene (5 bases each). In germline, CDR1 is SGDLS, CDR2 YYNGEE. V was pared by 2 bases and J by 2 bases, with 14 bases between. The CDR3 sequence is 15 residues long. The CDR3 DNA is TGTGCCAGCAGCGTTAGACCGGGACCCACCTACGAGCAGTACTTC. This sequence encodes CASSVRPGPTYEQYF. Full variable domain (rest looked up from reference TRBV9 and TRBJ2-7): DSGVTQTPKHLITATGQRVTLRCSPRSGDLSVYWYQQSLDQGLQFLIQYYNGEERAKGNILERFSAQQFPDLHSELNLSSLELGDSALYFCASSVRPGPTYEQYFGPGTRLTVT.

In its sample, this clonotype was seen a few times. V is TRBV27 and J is TRBJ1-2; the D is unclear. The V gene lost 2 bases and the J gene lost 1 base, with 8 bases spanning the gap. The CDR3 sequence is 14 residues long. Germline CDR1 and CDR2: MNHEY and SMNVEV (reference sequence). The CDR3 DNA is TGTGCCAGCAGTTTACGTCCAGATAACTATGGCTACACCTTC. It translates to CASSLRPDNYGYTF.

This clonotype turned up a few times. The V and J genes are TRBV2 and TRBJ1-5; the match to TRBD1 covers 10 bases. The germline V gene encodes CDR1 SNHLY and CDR2 FYNNEI. The trim removed 5 bases at V and 3 bases at J, leaving 4 bases unmatched. CDR3 size: 15 residues. The CDR3 DNA is TGTGCCAGCAGTCAAGACAGGGGGCACAATCAGCCCCAGCATTTT. Translated, it gives CASSQDRGHNQPQHF.

The chain is built from TRBV4-1 and TRBJ1-2; 7 positions agree with TRBD1. CDR1 and CDR2 (germline): MGHRA, YSYEKL. The CDR3 loop spans 16 amino acids. J gave up 2 bases and V 4 bases, and 10 bases lay outside the gene matches. The CDR3 DNA is TGCGCCAGCAGCCCCGATCACAGGGGCGAAAACTATGGCTACACCTTC. Translating gives CASSPDHRGENYGYTF.

This clonotype was observed a handful of times. The rearrangement uses TRBV25-1 and TRBJ1-2, with D uncertain. The germline V gene has CDR1 MGHDK and CDR2 SYGVNS. The CDR3 extends over 15 amino acids. V was shortened by 1 base and J by 6 bases, with 15 bases between the two germline ends. In DNA form, the CDR3 reads TGTGCCAGCAGTGAATTCGGGTTTGAGGGCCATGGCTACACCTTC. Translated, it gives CASSEFGFEGHGYTF.

The CDR3 loop reads CASSSGALFTEAFF. CDR3 coding DNA: TGTGCCAGCAGTTCCGGGGCATTATTCACTGAAGCTTTCTTT. This sequence joins TRBV12-3 or TRBV12-4 and TRBJ1-1, with D possibly TRBD1 on 5 matching bases. The CDR3 loop spans 14 amino acids. V was trimmed by 4 bases and J by 4 bases, leaving 13 bases between them.

The CDR3 reads CSALPERGSGEKLFF. The CDR3 bases are TGCAGTGCCCTCCCCGAGAGGGGATCAGGGGAAAAACTGTTTTTT. V is TRBV20-1 and J is TRBJ1-4; D is perhaps TRBD1 (5 bases). V dropped 6 bases and J dropped 8 bases, with 22 bases sitting between them. The CDR3 loop spans 15 amino acids. Germline V lookup: CDR1 DFQATT, CDR2 SNEGSKA (reference sequence).

The chain has TRBV20-1 and TRBJ2-1, with a possible D match to TRBD2 (6 bases). Trimming left V 4 bases short and J 2 bases short, with 12 bases between. Germline V gives CDR1 DFQATT, CDR2 SNEGSKA (reference sequence). CDR3 length: 14 residues. In DNA, the CDR3 is TGCAGTGCTATGGGGGGTAATACCTACAATGAGCAGTTCTTC. As protein: CSAMGGNTYNEQFF.

In this sample, this clonotype turned up a few times. The chain couples TRBV2 to TRBJ2-7, with a possible D match to TRBD1 (5 bases). The V gene lost 8 bases and the J gene lost 1 base, with 9 bases spanning the gap. CDR3 length equals 12 residues. In germline, CDR1 is SNHLY, CDR2 FYNNEI. CDR3 amino acids: CASLTGSYEQYF. CDR3 sequence (DNA): TGTGCCAGCTTAACAGGATCCTACGAGCAGTACTTC.

The chain combines TRBV27 with TRBJ2-1; D perhaps matches TRBD1 (6 bases). Germline loops: CDR1 MNHEY, CDR2 SMNVEV (reference sequence). There are 17 residues in the CDR3. With 3 bases removed from V and 1 base from J, the gap between germline ends came to 16 bases. CDR3 sequence reads: CASSLFPDRTSYNEQFF. CDR3 nucleotides: TGTGCCAGCAGTTTGTTCCCCGACAGGACATCCTACAATGAGCAGTTCTTC.

The chain couples TRBV21-1 to TRBJ2-7. TRBV21-1 is given as a pseudogene. The CDR3 runs 14 residues. The CDR3 sequence: CASSIRQGPYEQYF. The CDR3 nucleotides are TGTGCCAGCAGCATCCGACAGGGGCCCTACGAGCAGTACTTC.

The chain has TRBV28 and TRBJ1-5; D call uncertain. The CDR3 consists of 15 residues. V was cut by 5 bases and J by 5 bases, with 16 bases left in between. Germline CDR1 and CDR2: MDHEN and SYDVKM. The CDR3: CASSPPSGRDQPQHF. In DNA form, the CDR3 reads TGTGCCAGCAGTCCTCCCTCGGGCAGAGATCAGCCCCAGCATTTT.

The J gene is TRBJ1-4, the V gene TRBV20-1; no definite D call. Germline V lookup: CDR1 DFQATT, CDR2 SNEGSKA (reference sequence). The CDR3 covers 13 residues. V was pared by 3 bases and J by 0 bases, with 5 bases between. The DNA of the CDR3 is TGCAGTGCTAGGCAGGCAACTAATGAAAAACTGTTTTTT. Translation: CSARQATNEKLFF.

Details on this clonotype: This may arise from a read error, as a much more abundant clone is one base away. The CDR3 loop reads CASSQWPAVNYGYTF. DNA for the CDR3: TGCGCCAGCAGCCAATGGCCGGCCGTTAACTATGGCTACACCTTC. The chain is built from TRBV4-1 and TRBJ1-2; D ambiguous. CDR3 length equals 15 residues. The germline V gene has CDR1 MGHRA and CDR2 YSYEKL. Trimming shortened V by 2 bases and J by 1 base, and 11 bases separated the two germline ends.

V and J are TRBV29-1 and TRBJ2-7, with D perhaps matching TRBD1 or TRBD2 (5 bases each). Trimming removed 6 bases at V and 7 bases at J, with 19 bases between. Germline V gene lookup returns CDR1 SQVTM and CDR2 ANQGSEA. CDR3 size: 13 residues. CDR3 amino acids: CSVGTLLMNEQYF. The CDR3 region has the DNA TGCAGCGTGGGGACCCTCCTGATGAATGAGCAGTACTTC.

In regard to this clonotype: This may be a read error, as it is one base from a much larger clone. The rearrangement joins TRBV12-3 or TRBV12-4 to TRBJ1-5; D is ambiguous. This CDR3 has 13 residues. CDR3 coding DNA: TGTGCCAGCAGTTTAGTGGGGAATCACCCCCAGCATTTT. Translation gives CASSLVGNHPQHF.

The V gene is TRBV12-3 or TRBV12-4, the J gene TRBJ1-6, with a weak D call TRBD1 (6 bases). The V end was cut by 0 bases, the J end by 14 bases, with 14 bases between. CDR3 length: 14 amino acids. The CDR3 here is CASSLATGRFALHF. The CDR3 region has the DNA TGTGCCAGCAGTTTAGCTACAGGGAGGTTTGCCCTCCACTTT.